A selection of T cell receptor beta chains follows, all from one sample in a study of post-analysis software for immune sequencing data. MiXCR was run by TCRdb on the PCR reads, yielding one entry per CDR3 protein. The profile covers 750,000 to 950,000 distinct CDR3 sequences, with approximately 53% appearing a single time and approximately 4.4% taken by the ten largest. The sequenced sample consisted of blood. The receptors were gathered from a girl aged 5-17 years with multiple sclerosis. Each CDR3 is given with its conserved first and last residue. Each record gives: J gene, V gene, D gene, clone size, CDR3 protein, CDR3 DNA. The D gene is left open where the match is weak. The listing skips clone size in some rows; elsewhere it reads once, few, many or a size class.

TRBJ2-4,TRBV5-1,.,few,CASSLAEALNIQYF,TGCGCCAGCAGCTTGGCCGAGGCGCTAAACATTCAGTACTTC
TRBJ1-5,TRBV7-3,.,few,CASSPPRNQPQHF,TGTGCCAGCAGCCCCCCTCGCAATCAGCCCCAGCATTTT
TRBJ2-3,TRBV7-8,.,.,CASSSDRLPRTDTQYF,TGTGCCAGCAGCTCAGATCGGTTACCCCGCACAGATACGCAGTATTTT
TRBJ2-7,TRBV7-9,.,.,CASSAGTYEQNF,TGTGCCAGCAGCGCCGGGACCTACGAGCAGAACTTC
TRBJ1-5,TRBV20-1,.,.,CSVYLGNEEHQPQHF,TGCAGTGTTTACCTGGGGAACGAGGAGCATCAGCCCCAGCATTTT
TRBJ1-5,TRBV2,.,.,CAVGRGIENQPQHF,TGTGCCGTCGGTAGAGGGATTGAGAATCAGCCCCAGCATTTT
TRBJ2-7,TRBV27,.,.,CASSPRTTGYEQYF,TGTGCCAGCAGTCCCCGGACAACCGGATACGAGCAGTACTTC
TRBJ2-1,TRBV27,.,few,CASSPGTPSYNEQFF,TGTGCCAGCAGTCCCGGGACGCCCTCCTACAATGAGCAGTTCTTC
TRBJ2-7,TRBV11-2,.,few,CASTRGVKTGREQYF,TGTGCCAGCACCCGGGGGGTTAAGACAGGGAGGGAGCAGTACTTC
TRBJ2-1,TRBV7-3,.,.,CASSSQGDSYNEQFF,TGTGCCAGCAGCTCGCAAGGAGACTCCTACAATGAGCAGTTCTTC
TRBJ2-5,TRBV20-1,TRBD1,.,CSAPRGTAVQETQYF,TGCAGTGCTCCAAGAGGGACAGCGGTACAAGAGACCCAGTACTTC
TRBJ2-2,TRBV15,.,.,CATSTNLQSANTGELFF,TGTGCCACCAGCACAAATCTACAGAGCGCGAACACCGGGGAGCTGTTTTTT
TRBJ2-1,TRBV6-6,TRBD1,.,CASTPDRAGYNEQFF,TGTGCCAGCACTCCTGACAGGGCAGGCTACAATGAGCAGTTCTTC
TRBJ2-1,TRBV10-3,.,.,CAISEASGSSYNEQFF,TGTGCCATCAGTGAGGCAAGCGGAAGCTCCTACAATGAGCAGTTCTTC
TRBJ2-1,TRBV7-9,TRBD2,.,CASSSTSGIYNEQFF,TGTGCCAGCAGCTCTACTAGCGGGATCTACAATGAGCAGTTCTTC
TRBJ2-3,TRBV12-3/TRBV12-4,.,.,CASASSTDTQYF,TGTGCCAGCGCTAGCAGCACAGATACGCAGTATTTT
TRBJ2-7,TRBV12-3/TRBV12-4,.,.,CASSLARGPPVQYYEQYF,TGTGCCAGCAGTTTAGCTCGAGGCCCTCCGGTCCAATACTACGAGCAGTACTTC
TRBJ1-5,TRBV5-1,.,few,CASSLNGNQPQHF,TGCGCCAGCAGCTTGAATGGAAATCAGCCCCAGCATTTT
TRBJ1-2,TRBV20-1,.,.,CSARDARVSGYTF,TGCAGTGCTAGAGATGCACGGGTGTCTGGCTACACCTTC
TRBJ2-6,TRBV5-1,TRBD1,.,CASGTLTGALHSGANVLTF,TGCGCCAGCGGTACCCTCACAGGGGCCCTACACTCTGGGGCCAACGTCCTGACTTTC
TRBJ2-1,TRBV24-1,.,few,CATSDPDYDYNEQFF,TGTGCCACCAGTGACCCGGACTACGACTACAATGAGCAGTTCTTC
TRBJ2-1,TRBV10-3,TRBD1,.,CAINLSGDSSYNEQFF,TGTGCCATCAACCTGTCCGGGGACAGCTCCTACAATGAGCAGTTCTTC
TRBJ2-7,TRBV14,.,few,CASSPRDLTYEQYF,TGTGCCAGCAGCCCCAGGGACCTCACCTACGAGCAGTACTTC
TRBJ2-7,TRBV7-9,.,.,CASSLSGLSYEQYF,TGTGCCAGCAGCTTATCGGGCCTGTCCTACGAGCAGTACTTC
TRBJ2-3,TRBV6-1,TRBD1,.,CASSGTDRGWADTQYF,TGTGCCAGCAGTGGGACTGACAGGGGATGGGCAGATACGCAGTATTTT
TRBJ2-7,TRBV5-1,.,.,CASSLGSGYAYEQYF,TGCGCCAGCAGCTTGGGTAGCGGTTACGCCTACGAGCAGTACTTC
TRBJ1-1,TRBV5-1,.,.,CASSEGVRDTEAFF,TGCGCCAGCAGCGAGGGGGTGAGGGACACTGAAGCTTTCTTT